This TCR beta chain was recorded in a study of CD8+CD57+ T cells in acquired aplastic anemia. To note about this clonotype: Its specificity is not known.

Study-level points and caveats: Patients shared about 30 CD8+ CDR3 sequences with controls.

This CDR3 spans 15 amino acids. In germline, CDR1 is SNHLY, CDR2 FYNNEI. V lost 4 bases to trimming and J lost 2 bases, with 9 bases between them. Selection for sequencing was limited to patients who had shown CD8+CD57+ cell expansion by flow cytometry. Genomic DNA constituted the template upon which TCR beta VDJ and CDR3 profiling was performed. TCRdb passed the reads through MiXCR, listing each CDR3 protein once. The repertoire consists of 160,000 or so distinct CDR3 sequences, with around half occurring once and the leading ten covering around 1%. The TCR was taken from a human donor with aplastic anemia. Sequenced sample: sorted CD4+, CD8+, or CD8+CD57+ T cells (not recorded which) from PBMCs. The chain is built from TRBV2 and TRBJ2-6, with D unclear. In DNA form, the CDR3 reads TGTGCCAGCAGTGGGCAAAGGACTGGGGCCAACGTCCTGACTTTC. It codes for CASSGQRTGANVLTF.